This is a list of T cell receptor beta chains from one sample in a study of cytomegalovirus exposure and HLA in healthy donors. Libraries were prepared by immunoSEQ multiplex PCR; TCRdb keeps only in-frame clonotypes and omits some of them. The data hold 100,000 or so clones, with about 78% observed a single time. The sequencing sample was made of PBMCs. These receptor sequences come from a man under 40 in good health and CMV-seronegative. Both conserved end residues are part of each CDR3. A D gene is named only where the DNA matches it firmly. Clone size appears in some rows only: once, few, many, or a class for an expanded clone.

j_gene: TRBJ2-7
d_gene: TRBD1
abundance: -
v_gene: TRBV6-5
CDR3nt: TGTGCCAGCAGTACAAGACAGGGGTGGACCTACGAGCAGTACTTC
CDR3aa: CASSTRQGWTYEQYF

j_gene: TRBJ2-3
d_gene: -
abundance: -
v_gene: TRBV9
CDR3nt: TGTGCCAGCAGCGTAGGATTGTTCGCGGAGAGGGATACGCAGTATTTT
CDR3aa: CASSVGLFAERDTQYF

j_gene: TRBJ2-7
d_gene: TRBD1
abundance: -
v_gene: TRBV5-1
CDR3nt: TGCGCCAGTGCCGAGACAGGGGCTTCTTACGAGCAGTACTTC
CDR3aa: CASAETGASYEQYF

j_gene: TRBJ1-2
d_gene: -
abundance: -
v_gene: TRBV30
CDR3nt: TGTGCCTGGAGTGCCCTGGGGGCGTACTATGGCTACACCTTC
CDR3aa: CAWSALGAYYGYTF

j_gene: TRBJ1-5
d_gene: -
abundance: -
v_gene: TRBV11-2
CDR3nt: TGTGCCAGCAGCTTGGCAGGGAATCAGCCCCAGCATTTT
CDR3aa: CASSLAGNQPQHF

j_gene: TRBJ2-2
d_gene: TRBD2
abundance: -
v_gene: TRBV28
CDR3nt: TGTGCCAGCAGTTTAAACCCCGGGACTAGCGGGGGGGCCGGGGAGCTGTTTTTT
CDR3aa: CASSLNPGTSGGAGELFF

j_gene: TRBJ2-7
d_gene: -
abundance: -
v_gene: TRBV11-2
CDR3nt: TGTGCCAGCAGCGTGGGGCAGGGCTACTACGAGCAGTACTTC
CDR3aa: CASSVGQGYYEQYF

j_gene: TRBJ2-2
d_gene: TRBD1
abundance: -
v_gene: TRBV9
CDR3nt: TGTGCCAGCAGCGTCGACGGTCGGACAGGCTTGAACACCGGGGAGCTGTTTTTT
CDR3aa: CASSVDGRTGLNTGELFF

j_gene: TRBJ2-7
d_gene: -
abundance: few
v_gene: TRBV28
CDR3nt: TGTGCCAGCAGTTCCGGGGGACGATACGAGCAGTACTTC
CDR3aa: CASSSGGRYEQYF

j_gene: TRBJ2-7
d_gene: TRBD1
abundance: -
v_gene: TRBV7-9
CDR3nt: TGTGCCAGCACCCAGAGACAGGGGGACGAGCAGTACTTC
CDR3aa: CASTQRQGDEQYF

j_gene: TRBJ1-5
d_gene: -
abundance: -
v_gene: TRBV6-5
CDR3nt: TGTGCCAGCAGCCTGAGTAGTGGCAATCAGCCCCAGCATTTT
CDR3aa: CASSLSSGNQPQHF

j_gene: TRBJ2-5
d_gene: -
abundance: -
v_gene: TRBV18
CDR3nt: TGTGCCAGCTCGTTTCGGGACCAAGAGACCCAGTACTTC
CDR3aa: CASSFRDQETQYF

j_gene: TRBJ2-1
d_gene: TRBD2
abundance: -
v_gene: TRBV28
CDR3nt: TGTGCCAGCAGTTTATACCCTAGCGGGAGCACTGAGCAGTTCTTC
CDR3aa: CASSLYPSGSTEQFF

j_gene: TRBJ2-3
d_gene: -
abundance: once
v_gene: TRBV20-1
CDR3nt: TGCAGCGAGAGGACAGATACGCAGTATTTT
CDR3aa: CSERTDTQYF

j_gene: TRBJ1-1
d_gene: -
abundance: -
v_gene: TRBV29-1
CDR3nt: TGCAGCGTCCCCGATGGGCAGGGTAAGAGGAGATTGAACACTGAAGCTTTCTTT
CDR3aa: CSVPDGQGKRRLNTEAFF

j_gene: TRBJ2-7
d_gene: TRBD1
abundance: -
v_gene: TRBV28
CDR3nt: TGTGCCAGCAGCCGGACAGGGCGCGAGCAGTACTTC
CDR3aa: CASSRTGREQYF

j_gene: TRBJ2-3
d_gene: TRBD1
abundance: few
v_gene: TRBV23-1
CDR3nt: TGCGCCAGCAGTCAGCCGGGACAGGTCGACACAGATACGCAGTATTTT
CDR3aa: CASSQPGQVDTDTQYF

j_gene: TRBJ2-7
d_gene: TRBD2
abundance: -
v_gene: TRBV7-6
CDR3nt: TGTGCCAGCAGACTCACTAGCGGGAGCCACGAGCAGTACTTC
CDR3aa: CASRLTSGSHEQYF

j_gene: TRBJ1-5
d_gene: -
abundance: -
v_gene: TRBV19
CDR3nt: TGTGCCAGTCAGGACGGGGATCAGCCCCAGCATTTT
CDR3aa: CASQDGDQPQHF

j_gene: TRBJ1-5
d_gene: -
abundance: -
v_gene: TRBV5-6
CDR3nt: TGTGCCAGCAGCTTGGCCGGCGGAAGCAATCAGCCCCAGCATTTT
CDR3aa: CASSLAGGSNQPQHF

j_gene: TRBJ2-3
d_gene: -
abundance: -
v_gene: TRBV4-1
CDR3nt: TGCGCCAGCAGCCGACCGAGGAATACGCAGTATTTT
CDR3aa: CASSRPRNTQYF

j_gene: TRBJ2-7
d_gene: -
abundance: -
v_gene: TRBV5-4
CDR3nt: TGTGCCAGCAGTCTAAGGAGCTCCTACGAGCAGTACTTC
CDR3aa: CASSLRSSYEQYF

j_gene: TRBJ1-6
d_gene: -
abundance: -
v_gene: TRBV15
CDR3nt: TGTGCCACCAGCCGAACAGGACCCTCCTATAATTCACCCCTCCACTTT
CDR3aa: CATSRTGPSYNSPLHF

j_gene: TRBJ2-5
d_gene: TRBD2
abundance: -
v_gene: TRBV7-2
CDR3nt: TGTGCCAGCAGCTTAGGCCCGGGACTGGGGGGGGAGACCCAGTACTTC
CDR3aa: CASSLGPGLGGETQYF

j_gene: TRBJ1-1
d_gene: -
abundance: -
v_gene: TRBV7-2
CDR3nt: TGTGCCAGCAGCCCAGGATCACAGGGACGCACTGAAGCTTTCTTT
CDR3aa: CASSPGSQGRTEAFF

j_gene: TRBJ2-5
d_gene: TRBD1
abundance: -
v_gene: TRBV12-5
CDR3nt: TGTGCTAGTGTCACAATCCTGACAGGGGACAAGGTGTCCCAGTACTTC
CDR3aa: CASVTILTGDKVSQYF

j_gene: TRBJ1-2
d_gene: -
abundance: -
v_gene: TRBV6-5
CDR3nt: TGTGCCAGCAGTTACTCAGCAGGGTTGAGGTATGGCTACACCTTC
CDR3aa: CASSYSAGLRYGYTF

j_gene: TRBJ2-7
d_gene: -
abundance: once
v_gene: TRBV9
CDR3nt: TGTGCCAGCACCTGTAGCACCCCTGGCGGAGGCTGGTCCTACGAGCAGTACTTC
CDR3aa: CASTCSTPGGGWSYEQYF

j_gene: TRBJ1-2
d_gene: TRBD1
abundance: -
v_gene: TRBV10-3
CDR3nt: TGTGCCATCAGTGAGGCGATGACAGGGGGTGGTTACACCTTC
CDR3aa: CAISEAMTGGGYTF

j_gene: TRBJ2-2
d_gene: TRBD2
abundance: once
v_gene: TRBV30
CDR3nt: TGTGCCTGGAGCGGGGGACTAGCGGGACCCGGGGAGCTGTTTTTT
CDR3aa: CAWSGGLAGPGELFF

j_gene: TRBJ1-4
d_gene: TRBD1
abundance: -
v_gene: TRBV7-9
CDR3nt: TGTGCCAGCAGCTTAGGAGGGGGCGATGAAAAACTGTTTTTT
CDR3aa: CASSLGGGDEKLFF

j_gene: TRBJ1-2
d_gene: -
abundance: -
v_gene: TRBV5-8
CDR3nt: TGTGCCAGCAGCTTGGTGGGGAGGGGTTTTGGCTACACCTTC
CDR3aa: CASSLVGRGFGYTF

j_gene: TRBJ1-1
d_gene: -
abundance: -
v_gene: TRBV6-5
CDR3nt: TGTGCCAGCAGTCGAACACAGAGGAACACTGAAGCTTTCTTT
CDR3aa: CASSRTQRNTEAFF

j_gene: TRBJ2-7
d_gene: -
abundance: -
v_gene: TRBV7-9
CDR3nt: TGTGCCAGCAGCTTAGCGCGGGCGGGCGAGCAGTACTTC
CDR3aa: CASSLARAGEQYF

j_gene: TRBJ2-3
d_gene: TRBD2
abundance: few
v_gene: TRBV18
CDR3nt: TGTGCCAGCTCACCACGACTAGCGGGAGGGCATAGCACAGATACGCAGTATTTT
CDR3aa: CASSPRLAGGHSTDTQYF

j_gene: TRBJ1-2
d_gene: -
abundance: -
v_gene: TRBV27
CDR3nt: TGTGCCAGCAGTTTTCAGTCGACTAACTATGGCTACACCTTC
CDR3aa: CASSFQSTNYGYTF

j_gene: TRBJ1-1
d_gene: -
abundance: -
v_gene: TRBV7-9
CDR3nt: TGTTCCAGCAGCGTAGCACGGTCTGAAGCTTTCTTT
CDR3aa: CSSSVARSEAFF

j_gene: TRBJ2-3
d_gene: -
abundance: -
v_gene: TRBV7-2
CDR3nt: TGTGCCAGCAGCGCGATCTTCACAGATACGCAGTATTTT
CDR3aa: CASSAIFTDTQYF

j_gene: TRBJ2-3
d_gene: -
abundance: -
v_gene: TRBV11-2
CDR3nt: TGTGCCAGCAGCTTCGGAGGAGGGACAGATACGCAGTATTTT
CDR3aa: CASSFGGGTDTQYF

j_gene: TRBJ2-7
d_gene: TRBD1
abundance: -
v_gene: TRBV27
CDR3nt: TGTGCCAGCAGTTCCCCTTTAACAGGGGACTCCTACGAGCAGTACTTC
CDR3aa: CASSSPLTGDSYEQYF

j_gene: TRBJ1-4
d_gene: -
abundance: few
v_gene: TRBV4-3
CDR3nt: TGCGCCAGCAGCCAAGCAGGGAACAATGAAAAACTGTTTTTT
CDR3aa: CASSQAGNNEKLFF

j_gene: TRBJ2-7
d_gene: TRBD1
abundance: few
v_gene: TRBV27
CDR3nt: TGTGCCAGCAGTCACCGGGACAGCTACGAGCAGTACTTC
CDR3aa: CASSHRDSYEQYF

j_gene: TRBJ2-7
d_gene: TRBD2
abundance: -
v_gene: TRBV6-6
CDR3nt: TGTGCCAGCAGCTCAGCCGGGACTAGTTTTCGCGAGCAGTACTTC
CDR3aa: CASSSAGTSFREQYF

j_gene: TRBJ2-5
d_gene: -
abundance: -
v_gene: TRBV14
CDR3nt: TGTGCCAGCAGCCAAGACGACAGCCTGGAGGAGACCCAGTACTTC
CDR3aa: CASSQDDSLEETQYF

j_gene: TRBJ2-7
d_gene: TRBD2
abundance: -
v_gene: TRBV28
CDR3nt: TGTGCCAGCAGTCTGGGACTAGCGGGACTCGAGCAGTACTTC
CDR3aa: CASSLGLAGLEQYF

j_gene: TRBJ2-5
d_gene: -
abundance: -
v_gene: TRBV25-1
CDR3nt: TGTGCCAGCAGTGTCAGGGTCTCTCAGACCCAGTACTTC
CDR3aa: CASSVRVSQTQYF

j_gene: TRBJ2-7
d_gene: -
abundance: -
v_gene: TRBV29-1
CDR3nt: TGCAGCGTTGAAGTCGCGGTTTCCTACGAGCAGTACTTC
CDR3aa: CSVEVAVSYEQYF

j_gene: TRBJ1-2
d_gene: -
abundance: -
v_gene: TRBV7-8
CDR3nt: TGTGCCAGCAGCGAAAGGGCCGGGACTGCCTATGGCTACACCTTC
CDR3aa: CASSERAGTAYGYTF

j_gene: TRBJ1-1
d_gene: TRBD1
abundance: -
v_gene: TRBV6-6
CDR3nt: TGTGCCAGCAGTCACCAGACAGGGGCCCACACTGAAGCTTTCTTT
CDR3aa: CASSHQTGAHTEAFF

j_gene: TRBJ1-5
d_gene: TRBD1
abundance: -
v_gene: TRBV25-1
CDR3nt: TGTGCCAGCAGGCAACAGGGGCGGGATCAGCCCCAGCATTTT
CDR3aa: CASRQQGRDQPQHF

j_gene: TRBJ2-7
d_gene: -
abundance: once
v_gene: TRBV14
CDR3nt: TGTGCCAGCAGCCGGAGCTCCTACGAGCAGTACTTC
CDR3aa: CASSRSSYEQYF

j_gene: TRBJ1-6
d_gene: TRBD1
abundance: -
v_gene: TRBV14
CDR3nt: TGTGCCAGCAGAGAAAGGCAGGGGGCAAATTCACCCCTCCACTTT
CDR3aa: CASRERQGANSPLHF

j_gene: TRBJ2-4
d_gene: -
abundance: few
v_gene: TRBV4-3
CDR3nt: TGCGCCAGCAGCCAAGATTGGGCAGTCCTAGCCAAAAACATTCAGTACTTC
CDR3aa: CASSQDWAVLAKNIQYF

j_gene: TRBJ1-5
d_gene: -
abundance: -
v_gene: TRBV4-3
CDR3nt: TGCGCCAGCAGCCGCAGCAGGGGAAACAATCAGCCCCAGCATTTT
CDR3aa: CASSRSRGNNQPQHF

j_gene: TRBJ1-2
d_gene: -
abundance: -
v_gene: TRBV18
CDR3nt: TGTGCCAGCTCACCAGGACAGTCCCGGGGATCCTATGGCTACACCTTC
CDR3aa: CASSPGQSRGSYGYTF

j_gene: TRBJ1-1
d_gene: -
abundance: -
v_gene: TRBV19
CDR3nt: TGTGCCAGTAGTATGGGTCAGGTGAACACTGAAGCTTTCTTT
CDR3aa: CASSMGQVNTEAFF

j_gene: TRBJ2-2
d_gene: -
abundance: -
v_gene: TRBV4-3
CDR3nt: TGCGCCAGCAGCCAAGTCGGGAGCAGTGGTGGGGAGCTGTTTTTT
CDR3aa: CASSQVGSSGGELFF

j_gene: TRBJ2-7
d_gene: -
abundance: once
v_gene: TRBV11-3
CDR3nt: TGTGCCAGCAGCTTGTCCCCCCCTTCCGAGCAGTACTTC
CDR3aa: CASSLSPPSEQYF

j_gene: TRBJ1-1
d_gene: -
abundance: once
v_gene: TRBV5-4
CDR3nt: TGTGCCAGCAGCTTGGCCTTGGGGGGAAGAACTGAAGCTTTCTTT
CDR3aa: CASSLALGGRTEAFF

j_gene: TRBJ1-4
d_gene: -
abundance: -
v_gene: TRBV10-1
CDR3nt: TGCGCCAGCAGTGATTCGAGGGTTTCCGAAAAACTGTTTTTT
CDR3aa: CASSDSRVSEKLFF